This T cell receptor beta chain stems from a study of T-cell memory formation after mild COVID-19 (dated by TCRdb to about 2021). Study-level background: Most TCR sequence clusters were specific to one of the two donors. T-cell clones expanding and contracting after mild COVID-19 in two donors were tracked by longitudinal TCRalpha and TCRbeta repertoire sequencing. The cohort was made up of two young adult volunteers, one female and one male, who were previously healthy. Here is what the overall study found, with its caveats: SARS-CoV-2 specificity was not confirmed for the second-wave clones peaking on day 37. Some responding clones were detected in pre-infection memory, which suggested that pre-existing cross-reactive memory T cells had joined the SARS-CoV-2 response. The study included only a couple of mild cases, and larger cohorts that include severe cases with pre-infection samples were judged to be necessary. Clones that contracted from day 15 to 85 showed balanced CD4/CD8 phenotypes, whereas a second wave of clones that expanded from day 15 to 37 leaned towards CD4+. Contracting CD4+ clones appeared mostly in the CM and EM memory subsets, whereas CD8+ clones were enriched in EMRA.

Sequencing was carried out with an Illumina NovaSeq 6000. Using 5'RACE with constant-segment primers, TCRalpha and TCRbeta cDNA libraries were constructed, with sample barcodes and unique molecular identifiers added in the process. RNA was extracted from every sample with Trizol reagent. Amplification of the libraries took two PCR steps, and the second step added a second sample barcode plus Illumina TruSeq adapters. Sequencing of libraries was performed on an Illumina NovaSeq with 2 x 150 bp paired-end reads. Under the source paper's analysis protocol: The reads were demultiplexed and collapsed into UMI-guided consensus sequences using migec v1.2.7. With mixcr v2.1.11, UMI consensuses were aligned to TRA and TRB V and J templates and assembled into clonotypes. A clonotype was counted as expanded or contracted only when both edgeR and NoisET called the clonotype significant, with the noise models trained on biological replicates. For edgeR calls, a false discovery rate-adjusted p below 0.01 and a log2 fold-change threshold of 1 were applied. PCA with hierarchical clustering of max-normalized trajectories of the 1000 most abundant clonotypes was used as exploratory dynamics analysis. Separately sequenced CD4+ and CD8+ repertoires were used to assign a CD4 or CD8 phenotype to each responding clone. The raw public data were reprocessed by TCRdb itself: fastp quality trimming at Q25, MiXCR clonotype calling, in-frame beta chains only. A single entry per CDR3 protein holds the most common genes and DNA from its merged rows. The V and J calls come from TCRdb's annotation, not from the publication. Here the sample has about 320,000 distinct CDR3 sequences; roughly an eighth occur a single time. The ten largest clones add up to 21% of the sample.

Remarks on this clonotype: Its target antigen remains unknown. No base-level quality is on record; no much larger clone is a single base apart.

Ficoll-Paque density gradient centrifugation was the method used to isolate PBMCs. The junction shows trimming of 2 bases on V and 10 bases on J, plus 11 bases between the germline ends. CDR1 and CDR2 were assigned from the germline V gene (reference sequence) as MNHEY and SMNVEV. The CDR3 runs 12 residues from the cysteine to the phenylalanine. Kept here is only the CDR3 DNA, which spans 36 bases and is read in frame from base 1. This chain joins TRBV27 to TRBJ1-2; possibly the D gene is TRBD1, per 5 matching bases. The sample comprised PBMCs or a T cell subset sorted from them (not recorded which). The sequence was collected from a man between 18 and 29 years old who had mild COVID-19 (a few samples of this study predate the infection). The sample titles of this study are shuffled in the database, so cell type and time point are left out; the donor was told from shared clones. The DNA sequence reads TGTGCCAGCAGTTTAGGAGGGGTCGACTACACCTTC. Translation gives CASSLGGVDYTF.